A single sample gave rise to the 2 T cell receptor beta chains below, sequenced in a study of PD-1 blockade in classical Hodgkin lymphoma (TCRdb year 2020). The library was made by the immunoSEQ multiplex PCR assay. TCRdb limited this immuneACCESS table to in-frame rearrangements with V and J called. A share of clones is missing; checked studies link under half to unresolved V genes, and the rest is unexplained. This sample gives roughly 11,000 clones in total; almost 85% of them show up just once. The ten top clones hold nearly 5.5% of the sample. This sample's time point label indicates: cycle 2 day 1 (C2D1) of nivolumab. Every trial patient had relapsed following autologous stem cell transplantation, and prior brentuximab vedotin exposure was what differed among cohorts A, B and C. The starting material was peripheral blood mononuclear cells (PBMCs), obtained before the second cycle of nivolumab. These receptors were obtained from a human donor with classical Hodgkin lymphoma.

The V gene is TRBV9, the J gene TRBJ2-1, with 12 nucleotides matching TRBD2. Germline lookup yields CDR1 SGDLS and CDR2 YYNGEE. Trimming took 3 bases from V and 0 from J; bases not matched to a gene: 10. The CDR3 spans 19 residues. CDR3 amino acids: CASSAKGLAGWSSYNEQFF. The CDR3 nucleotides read TGTGCCAGCAGCGCCAAGGGACTAGCGGGTTGGAGCTCCTACAATGAGCAGTTCTTC.

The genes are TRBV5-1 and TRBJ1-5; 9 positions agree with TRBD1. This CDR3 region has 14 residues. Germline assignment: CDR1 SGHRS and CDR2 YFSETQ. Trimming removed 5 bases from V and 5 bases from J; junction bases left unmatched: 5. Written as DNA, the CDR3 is TGCGCCAGCAGTTTACGGGACAGGGATCAGCCCCAGCATTTT. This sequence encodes CASSLRDRDQPQHF.